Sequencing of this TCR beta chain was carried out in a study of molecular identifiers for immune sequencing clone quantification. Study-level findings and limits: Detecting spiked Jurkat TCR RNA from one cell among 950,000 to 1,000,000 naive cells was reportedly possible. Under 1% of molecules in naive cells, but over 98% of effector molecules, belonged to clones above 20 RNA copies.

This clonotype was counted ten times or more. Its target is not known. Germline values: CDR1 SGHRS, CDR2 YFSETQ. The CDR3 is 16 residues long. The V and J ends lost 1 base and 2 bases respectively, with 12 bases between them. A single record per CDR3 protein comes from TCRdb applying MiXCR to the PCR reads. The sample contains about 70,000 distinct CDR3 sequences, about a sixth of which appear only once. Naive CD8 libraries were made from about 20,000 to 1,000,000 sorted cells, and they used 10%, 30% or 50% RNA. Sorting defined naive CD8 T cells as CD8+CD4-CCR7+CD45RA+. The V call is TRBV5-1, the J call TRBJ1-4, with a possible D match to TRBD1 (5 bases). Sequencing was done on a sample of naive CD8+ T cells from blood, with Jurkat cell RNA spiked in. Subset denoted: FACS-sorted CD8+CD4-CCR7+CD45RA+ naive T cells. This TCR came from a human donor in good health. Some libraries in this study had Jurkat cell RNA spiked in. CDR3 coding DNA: TGCGCCAGCAGCTTGTTCATGGGGACCACTAATGAAAAACTGTTTTTT. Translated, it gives CASSLFMGTTNEKLFF.